This T cell receptor beta chain came from a study of CD8+ T cells in alopecia areata. Regarding the study as a whole: Tofacitinib yielded significantly lower scalp clonality and fewer expanded CD8+ clones among the top 100.

Described treatment: oral pan-JAK inhibitor, 5-10 mg twice daily. Regarding this clone: Antigen: not known.

This CDR3 contains 17 residues. From germline, CDR1 is SQVTM and CDR2 ANQGSEA. The V and J ends lost 1 base and 6 bases respectively, with 22 bases between them. Extraction of RNA preceded its reverse transcription into cDNA, which served as the sequencing template. The data were produced by immunoSEQ multiplex PCR, yet TCRdb's version contains in-frame clones alone and is incomplete. The repertoire has 130,000 or so clones, over 55% of them found once; the top ten carry around 5.4%. The sequences come from CD4+ T cells sorted from blood, collected at week 4, from a patient treated with tofacitinib. The TCR sequence derives from a human donor with alopecia areata. This chain connects TRBV29-1 to TRBJ2-1, with no clear D. The CDR3 DNA is TGCAGCGTTGAAGCCCGACCATCACCCTACCCGGCCAATGAGCAGTTCTTC. Translated, it gives CSVEARPSPYPANEQFF.